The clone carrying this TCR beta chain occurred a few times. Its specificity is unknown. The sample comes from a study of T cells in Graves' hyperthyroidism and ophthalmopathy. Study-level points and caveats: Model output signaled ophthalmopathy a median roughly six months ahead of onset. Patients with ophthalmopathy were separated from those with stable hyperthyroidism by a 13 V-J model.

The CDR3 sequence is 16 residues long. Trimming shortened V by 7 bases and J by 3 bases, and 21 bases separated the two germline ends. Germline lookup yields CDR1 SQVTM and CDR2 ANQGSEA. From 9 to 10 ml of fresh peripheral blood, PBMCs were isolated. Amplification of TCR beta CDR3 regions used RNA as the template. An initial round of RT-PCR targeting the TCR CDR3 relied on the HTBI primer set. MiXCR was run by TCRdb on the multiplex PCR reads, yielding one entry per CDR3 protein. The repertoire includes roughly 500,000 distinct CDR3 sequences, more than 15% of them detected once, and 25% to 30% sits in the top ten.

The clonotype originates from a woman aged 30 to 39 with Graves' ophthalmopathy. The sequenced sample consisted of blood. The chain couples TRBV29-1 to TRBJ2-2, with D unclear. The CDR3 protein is CSAQELVLLDTGELFF. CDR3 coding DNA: TGCAGCGCCCAGGAGTTGGTGTTGCTGGACACCGGGGAGCTGTTTTTT.